This T cell receptor beta chain was identified in a study of blood T cell repertoires in COVID-19. The data were produced by immunoSEQ multiplex PCR, yet TCRdb's version contains in-frame clones alone and is incomplete. The sample lists 200,000 to 250,000 clones; around nine tenths were seen once. Notes on this clone: This sample includes further DNA sequences coding for the same CDR3.

This CDR3 comprises 12 residues. V lost 5 bases to trimming and J lost 3 bases, with 8 bases between them. Germline CDR1 and CDR2: MNHEY and SVGAGI. The sequencing sample was made of peripheral blood. The chain employs TRBV6-5 and TRBJ2-7; D may be TRBD1 (5 bases). The TCR was taken from a woman aged 18-35 years who had recovered from COVID-19. This chain's CDR3 is CASSIDSYEQYF. CDR3 DNA sequence: TGTGCCAGCAGTATTGACAGCTACGAGCAGTACTTC.